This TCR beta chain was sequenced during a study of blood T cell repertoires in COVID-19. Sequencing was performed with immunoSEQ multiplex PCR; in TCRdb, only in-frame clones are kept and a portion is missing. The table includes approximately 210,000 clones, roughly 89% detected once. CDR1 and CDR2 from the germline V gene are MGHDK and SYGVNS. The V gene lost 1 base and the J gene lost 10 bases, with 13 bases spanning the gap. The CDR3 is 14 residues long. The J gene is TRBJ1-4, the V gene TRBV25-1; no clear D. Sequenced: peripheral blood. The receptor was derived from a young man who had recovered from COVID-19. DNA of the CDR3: TGTGCCAGCAGTGAATTGGGGAGCCTTAGAAAACTGTTTTTT. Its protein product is CASSELGSLRKLFF.